The T cell receptor beta chain under discussion was sequenced for a study of T cell changes during pregnancy in multiple sclerosis. The CDR3 totals 12 residues. The ends were cut back, 7 bases at V and 7 bases at J, with 14 bases in the middle. Looked up from germline, CDR1 is SGHNT and CDR2 is YYREEE (reference sequence). Libraries were prepared by immunoSEQ multiplex PCR; TCRdb keeps only in-frame clonotypes and omits some of them. In the table there are about 80,000 clones, approximately 94% of which are singletons. Here the sequenced sample was peripheral blood, taken in the third trimester of pregnancy. The clonotype originates from a female donor with multiple sclerosis, enrolled in a pregnancy study. This sequence joins TRBV5-4 and TRBJ2-5; possible D gene TRBD2, 6 bases. The CDR3 DNA reads as TGTGCCAGCTTCTCCGCCGGGGGGACCCAGTACTTC. This translates into CASFSAGGTQYF.